This TCR beta chain was sequenced during a study of blood T cell repertoires in COVID-19. As for the study in general: Acute and convalescent COVID-19 samples came from the United States, Italy and Spain.

Enrollees, 18 to 89 years old, lived in 24 US areas. Which cohort a participant joined came from the clinical history participants gave. Germline V CDR1 and CDR2: SGHRS, YFSETQ. V trimming: 9 bases; J trimming: 7 bases; junction bases outside the gene matches: 14. The CDR3 length is 15 residues. Sequenced by immunoSEQ multiplex PCR; TCRdb stores in-frame clones only, minus some. Counted here are a few hundred thousand clones, over 80% occurring once; the ten biggest clones make up 0.95% to 1.5%. This chain uses TRBV5-1 with TRBJ2-1; 9 nucleotides line up with TRBD2. This receptor was obtained from a human donor in a cohort exposed to, infected with or recovered from COVID-19 (not recorded which). The donor label of this sample is uncertain. Specimen: PBMCs or T cells enriched from blood (not recorded which). The CDR3 DNA reads as TGCGCCACCTCGATTCAAGCGGGGGGCGGGAATGAGCAGTTCTTC. Encoded protein: CATSIQAGGGNEQFF.